The 8 T cell receptor beta chains in this list originate from one sample, sequenced in a study of blood T cell repertoires in COVID-19. Some clones are missing from TCRdb's copy, which holds only in-frame ones; the method was immunoSEQ multiplex PCR. This table has around 120,000 clones, about 86% appearing once. The specimen sequenced was peripheral blood. The receptors here all came from an elderly man with active or convalescent COVID-19.

This chain links TRBV2 with TRBJ1-3; tentative D call: TRBD1 (6 bases). This CDR3 contains 17 residues. Germline V CDR1 and CDR2: SNHLY, FYNNEI. The germline V and J ends were trimmed by 6 bases and 0 bases, with 18 bases remaining between them. The CDR3 spells CASSSIGQLNSGNTIYF. DNA for the CDR3: TGTGCCAGCAGCTCCATTGGACAGTTAAACTCTGGAAACACCATATATTTT.

This sequence joins TRBV5-4 and TRBJ1-1, with D possibly TRBD1 on 5 matching bases. Per germline, CDR1 SGHNT and CDR2 YYREEE (reference sequence). The CDR3 loop spans 15 amino acids. V was shortened by 0 bases and J by 2 bases, with 11 bases between the two germline ends. The CDR3 loop reads CASSLGDRLNTEAFF. The DNA for the CDR3 is TGTGCCAGCAGCTTGGGCGACAGATTAAACACTGAAGCTTTCTTT.

The chain is built from TRBV7-8 and TRBJ2-1; a possible D gene is TRBD1 (7 bases). Per germline, CDR1 SGHVS and CDR2 FQNEAQ. Trimming pared 2 bases from V and 4 bases from J, leaving 12 bases between. CDR3 size: 15 residues. The chain's CDR3 is CASSLQGGLYNEQFF. The CDR3 DNA reads TGTGCCAGCAGCTTACAGGGGGGACTTTACAATGAGCAGTTCTTC.

This chain uses TRBV28 with TRBJ1-5, with D uncertain. Between the trimmed V and J ends, which lost 9 bases and 1 base, there was a span of 19 bases. Germline V gives CDR1 MDHEN, CDR2 SYDVKM. This CDR3 is built from 16 residues. CDR3 DNA: TGTGCCAGTACCATCCTGGGCGGGGTGAGCAATCAGCCCCAGCATTTT. Translating it yields CASTILGGVSNQPQHF.

Only one count was recorded for this clone. The chain links TRBV19 to TRBJ2-2; TRBD2 matches 7 bases. The V segment lost 9 bases and the J segment 4 bases; nucleotides outside the gene matches: 8. Germline CDR1 LNHDA, CDR2 SQIVND (reference sequence). This CDR3 spans 14 amino acids. CDR3 in DNA: TGTGCCAGCGGTACTAGCGTGAGCACCGGGGAGCTGTTTTTT. Translation gives CASGTSVSTGELFF.

The chain has TRBV29-1 and TRBJ2-1; 10 nucleotides agree with TRBD2. Losses at the gene ends were 0 bases for V and 7 bases for J; bases not matched to a gene: 9. The CDR3 has 16 residues. Germline V gene data show CDR1 as SQVTM and CDR2 as ANQGSEA. CDR3 in amino acids: CSVEDQGAGGLNEQFF. CDR3 bases: TGCAGCGTTGAAGATCAGGGAGCGGGGGGGCTTAATGAGCAGTTCTTC.

The J gene is TRBJ1-2, the V gene TRBV29-1, with D possibly being TRBD1 (6 bases). The germline V and J ends were trimmed by 3 bases and 12 bases, with 17 bases remaining between them. This CDR3 has 12 residues. Germline CDR1 and CDR2: SQVTM and ANQGSEA. CDR3 sequence: CSVDLRGGRDTF. DNA of the CDR3: TGCAGCGTTGACTTAAGGGGGGGGCGCGACACCTTC.

This chain links TRBV28 with TRBJ1-2; D is possibly TRBD1 (6 bases). Deletions cut 4 bases from V and 7 bases from J, with 10 bases between. Germline V gene data show CDR1 as MDHEN and CDR2 as SYDVKM. The CDR3 spans 12 residues. In nucleotides, the CDR3 is TGTGCCAGCAGTTCGCAGGGGTCTGGCTACACCTTC. Protein product: CASSSQGSGYTF.